A selection of T cell receptor beta chains follows, all from one sample in a study of T cells in Graves' hyperthyroidism and ophthalmopathy. From the multiplex PCR reads, TCRdb called clonotypes with MiXCR, one entry per CDR3 protein. Here the sample spans about 510,000 distinct CDR3 sequences, around 50% being singletons. The sample was peripheral blood or thyroid tissue (not recorded which). These TCRs come from an adult woman with Graves' disease, either hyperthyroidism or ophthalmopathy (not recorded which). The CDR3 runs from the conserved cysteine through the conserved F or W. A D gene is named only where the DNA matches it firmly. Rows may omit the clone size; those that give it use once, few, many or a size class.

D,V,size,J,CDR3,DNA
TRBD1,TRBV19,-,TRBJ2-7,CASSTGQSYEQYF,TGTGCCAGTAGTACGGGACAGTCCTACGAGCAGTACTTC
-,TRBV4-1,once,TRBJ2-5,CASSQTQATQETQYF,TGCGCCAGCAGCCAAACACAGGCGACGCAAGAGACCCAGTACTTC
TRBD1,TRBV2,-,TRBJ1-6,CASSEGQGRFLNSPLHF,TGTGCCAGCAGCGAAGGACAGGGGAGGTTCTTGAATTCACCCCTCCACTTT
-,TRBV5-1,many,TRBJ1-5,CASSLDGDSNQPQHF,TGCGCCAGCAGCTTGGATGGGGATAGCAATCAGCCCCAGCATTTT
TRBD1,TRBV19,many,TRBJ1-4,CASIPTTSGTAATNEKLFF,TGTGCCAGTATCCCCACCACCTCCGGGACAGCTGCAACTAATGAAAAACTGTTTTTT
-,TRBV4-2,many,TRBJ1-1,CASSQERGGSTEAFF,TGTGCCAGCAGCCAGGAAAGGGGAGGCAGCACTGAAGCTTTCTTT
-,TRBV15,-,TRBJ1-2,CATSRAHIYGYTF,TGTGCCACCAGCAGAGCTCACATCTATGGCTACACCTTC
-,TRBV7-9,-,TRBJ2-7,CASSFGGGGYEQYF,TGTGCCAGCAGCTTCGGAGGTGGGGGCTACGAGCAGTACTTC
-,TRBV7-2,-,TRBJ1-1,CASKSQGWGTEAFF,TGTGCCAGCAAAAGTCAGGGGTGGGGCACTGAAGCTTTCTTT
-,TRBV20-1,-,TRBJ2-7,CSAALWRAPYEQYF,TGCAGTGCGGCCCTTTGGAGGGCACCCTACGAGCAGTACTTC
-,TRBV2,-,TRBJ1-3,CASSRGMPGNTIYF,TGTGCCAGCAGTAGGGGTATGCCTGGAAACACCATATATTTT
TRBD1,TRBV7-9,many,TRBJ2-6,CASSSTPGTGGSGANVLTF,TGTGCCAGCAGCTCAACTCCCGGGACAGGGGGCTCTGGGGCCAACGTCCTGACTTTC
TRBD2,TRBV30,-,TRBJ2-5,CAWSRGLAEETQYF,TGTGCCTGGAGTCGAGGACTAGCAGAAGAGACCCAGTACTTC
-,TRBV19,once,TRBJ2-5,CASGPGQAREAQYF,TGTGCCAGTGGACCGGGACAAGCCAGAGAGGCCCAGTACTTC
-,TRBV5-1,-,TRBJ2-2,CASTPLAGELFF,TGCGCCAGCACCCCTTTGGCCGGGGAGCTGTTTTTT
-,TRBV13,-,TRBJ1-2,CASSLARTDLGGYTF,TGTGCCAGCAGCTTAGCTAGGACGGACCTGGGGGGCTACACCTTC
-,TRBV20-1,few,TRBJ1-2,CSVLTDYGYTF,TGCAGTGTTTTGACAGACTATGGCTACACCTTC
-,TRBV10-3,few,TRBJ1-1,CAISDALRGTEAFF,TGTGCCATCAGTGATGCGTTACGTGGCACTGAAGCTTTCTTT
-,TRBV7-9,-,TRBJ1-5,CASSLVRETQHF,TGTGCCAGCAGCTTAGTACGAGAGACCCAGCATTTT
TRBD2,TRBV7-2,-,TRBJ2-5,CASSLSSSGGAGTQYF,TGTGCCAGCAGCTTAAGTTCTAGCGGGGGGGCTGGGACCCAGTACTTC
TRBD2,TRBV2,-,TRBJ2-7,CASRAGLAGVEQYF,TGTGCCAGCAGGGCCGGGCTAGCGGGAGTTGAGCAGTACTTC
-,TRBV7-9,many,TRBJ1-4,CASSSGPANEKLFF,TGTGCCAGCAGCTCGGGACCAGCTAATGAAAAACTGTTTTTT
-,TRBV19,-,TRBJ2-7,CASSSGTPWLEQYF,TGTGCCAGTAGTAGCGGGACACCTTGGCTCGAGCAGTACTTC